A selection of T cell receptor beta chains follows, all from one sample in a study of shared clonotypes between healthy human individuals. Produced via immunoSEQ multiplex PCR; TCRdb's table is partial and in-frame only. The data show about 2 million clones, roughly 96% seen once. The sequencing sample was made of naive CD4+ T cells sorted from blood. The source is a man aged 18 to 30 in good health. Each CDR3 is given with its conserved first and last residue. D genes are given only for firm matches. The listing skips clone size in some rows; elsewhere it reads once, few, many or a size class.

j_gene | v_gene | d_gene | abundance | CDR3nt | CDR3aa
TRBJ1-6 | TRBV11-2 | TRBD1 | . | TGTGCCAGCAGCATGGACAGGGGAAGGGATTCACCCCTCCACTTT | CASSMDRGRDSPLHF
TRBJ2-2 | TRBV6-1 | TRBD1 | . | TGTGCCAGCAGTGTGGGGGACAGGGGTCCCGGGGAGCTGTTTTTT | CASSVGDRGPGELFF
TRBJ2-1 | TRBV25-1 | TRBD2 | . | TGTGCCAGCAGTGATACTAGCGGGAGACTCAATGAGCAGTTCTTC | CASSDTSGRLNEQFF
TRBJ2-3 | TRBV6-1 | . | . | TGTGCCAGCAGTGAAGCGCGGTGGGGGGGCGCAGATACGCAGTATTTT | CASSEARWGGADTQYF
TRBJ1-1 | TRBV5-8 | TRBD1 | . | TGTGCCAGCAGCTGGGGACAGCCTAACACTGAAGCTTTCTTT | CASSWGQPNTEAFF
TRBJ1-2 | TRBV19 | . | . | TGTGCCAGTAGACAAATGACCGGGGGGTACCAGTATGGCTACACCTTC | CASRQMTGGYQYGYTF
TRBJ2-1 | TRBV6-4 | TRBD2 | . | TGTGCCAGCAGTGACTGGGGACTAGCGGGGGATAAGATCAATGAGCAGTTCTTC | CASSDWGLAGDKINEQFF
TRBJ2-3 | TRBV2 | . | . | TGTGCCAGCGCGGAGCAGGTAGATACGCAGTATTTT | CASAEQVDTQYF
TRBJ1-5 | TRBV7-8 | . | . | TGTGCCAGCAGCTTAGAGGGCAGGGAGAATAATCAGCCCCAGCATTTT | CASSLEGRENNQPQHF
TRBJ1-1 | TRBV9 | . | . | TGTGCCAGCAGCCCTCCATCGTTAACTGAAGCTTTCTTT | CASSPPSLTEAFF
TRBJ2-7 | TRBV18 | TRBD2 | . | TGTGCCAGCTCATCGACTAGCGAATCGGGGGAGCAGTACTTC | CASSSTSESGEQYF
TRBJ2-1 | TRBV2 | . | . | TGTGCCAGCAGTGAGGAATCGGGGACTGAGCAGTTCTTC | CASSEESGTEQFF
TRBJ2-5 | TRBV6-5 | . | . | TGTGCCAGCAGTTACTCTCGGGGAACGGAGACCCAGTACTTC | CASSYSRGTETQYF
TRBJ2-1 | TRBV28 | TRBD2 | . | TGTGCCAGCAGTTTCCCATCCCTGGGAGCGGGGGGAAGCAATGAGCAGTTCTTC | CASSFPSLGAGGSNEQFF
TRBJ1-3 | TRBV6-1 | . | . | TGTGCCAGCAGTGATTCAGGGCTCGGAAACACCATATATTTT | CASSDSGLGNTIYF
TRBJ1-3 | TRBV19 | . | . | TGTGCCACCTCAATGACCGTCTCTGGAAACACCATATATTTT | CATSMTVSGNTIYF
TRBJ2-2 | TRBV2 | TRBD1 | . | TGTGCCAGCAGGACAGGGATCGTCGGGGAGCTGTTTTTT | CASRTGIVGELFF
TRBJ2-3 | TRBV30 | TRBD2 | . | TGTGCCTGGAGCTCTAGCGGGGGCGCAAATACGCAGTATTTT | CAWSSSGGANTQYF
TRBJ2-1 | TRBV25-1 | TRBD1 | . | TGTGCCAGATCGGCGAGGACAGGGCGGAATGAGCAGTTCTTC | CARSARTGRNEQFF
TRBJ2-7 | TRBV19 | TRBD1 | . | TGTGCCAGTAGTATACGCCTTTGGGACAGGGTTGCCGAGCAGTACTTC | CASSIRLWDRVAEQYF
TRBJ2-7 | TRBV21-1 | . | . | TGTGCCAGCAGCAAAGGGGCGGGGGTAACCTACGAGCAGTACTTC | CASSKGAGVTYEQYF
TRBJ2-3 | TRBV20-1 | . | . | TGCAGTGCTGGAGGGGTGGATACGCAGTATTTT | CSAGGVDTQYF
TRBJ2-7 | TRBV6-1 | . | . | TGTGCCAGCAGTGCGGGACCGAACTCCTACGAGCAGTACTTC | CASSAGPNSYEQYF
TRBJ2-3 | TRBV10-1 | TRBD2 | once | TGCGCCAGCAGTCGGGGGGAGATAGCCACAGATACGCAGTATTTT | CASSRGEIATDTQYF
TRBJ1-3 | TRBV5-1 | . | once | TGCGCCAGCAGCGCCCGGACAGATGGAAACACCATATATTTT | CASSARTDGNTIYF